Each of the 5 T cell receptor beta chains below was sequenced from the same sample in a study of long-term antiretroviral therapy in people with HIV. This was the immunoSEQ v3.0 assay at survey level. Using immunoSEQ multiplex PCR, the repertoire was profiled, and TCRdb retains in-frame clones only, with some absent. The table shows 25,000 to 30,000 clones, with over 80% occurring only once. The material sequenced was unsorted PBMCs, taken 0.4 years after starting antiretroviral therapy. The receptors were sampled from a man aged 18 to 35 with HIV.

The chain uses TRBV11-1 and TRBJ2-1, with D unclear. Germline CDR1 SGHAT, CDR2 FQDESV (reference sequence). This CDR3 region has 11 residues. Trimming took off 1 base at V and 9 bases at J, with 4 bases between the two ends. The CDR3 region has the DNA TGTGCCAGCAGCTTAGGGGGTGAGCAGTTCTTC. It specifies CASSLGGEQFF.

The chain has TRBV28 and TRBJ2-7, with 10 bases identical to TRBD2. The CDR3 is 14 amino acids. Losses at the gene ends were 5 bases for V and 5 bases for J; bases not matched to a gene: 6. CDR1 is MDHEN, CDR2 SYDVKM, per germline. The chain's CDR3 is CASSPSGRKDEQYF. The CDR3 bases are TGTGCCAGCAGTCCTAGCGGGAGAAAGGACGAGCAGTACTTC.

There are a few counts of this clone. The CDR3 sequence is CASSLSQFYTGELFF. The CDR3 bases are TGTGCCAGCAGCCTGTCACAGTTCTACACCGGGGAGCTGTTTTTT. V gene TRBV14 combines with J gene TRBJ2-2; D remains ambiguous. CDR3 length: 15 residues. V dropped 4 bases and J dropped 3 bases, with 12 bases sitting between them. Germline V CDR1 and CDR2: SGHDN, FVKESK. The variable domain in full, with the rest retrieved from reference TRBV14 and TRBJ2-2, is EAGVTQFPSHSVIEKGQTVTLRCDPISGHDNLYWYRRVMGKEIKFLLHFVKESKQDESGMPNNRFLAERTGGTYSTLKVQPAELEDSGVYFCASSLSQFYTGELFFGEGSRLTVL.

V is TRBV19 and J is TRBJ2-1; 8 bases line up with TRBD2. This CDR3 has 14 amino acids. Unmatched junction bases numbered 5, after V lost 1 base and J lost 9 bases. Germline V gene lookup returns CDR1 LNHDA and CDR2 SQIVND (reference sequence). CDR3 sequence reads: CASSIAGGLVEQFF. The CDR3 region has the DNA TGTGCCAGTAGTATAGCGGGGGGGCTTGTTGAGCAGTTCTTC.

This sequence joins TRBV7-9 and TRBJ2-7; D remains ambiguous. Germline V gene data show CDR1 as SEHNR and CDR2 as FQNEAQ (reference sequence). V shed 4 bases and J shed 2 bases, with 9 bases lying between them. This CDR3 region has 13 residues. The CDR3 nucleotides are TGTGCCAGCAGCTCCCTCCCCACCTACGAGCAGTACTTC. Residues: CASSSLPTYEQYF.